Presented here are 20 T cell receptor beta chains from one specimen sequenced in a study of response to subunit inactivated influenza vaccine. TCRdb reprocessed the RT-PCR reads via MiXCR and lists one record per CDR3 protein. The sample holds a few hundred thousand distinct CDR3 sequences; approximately 10% are singletons and the top ten take approximately 12%. The material sequenced was PBMCs from blood, taken more than 35 days after vaccination. Receptors were obtained from a man aged 50 or older who received an inactivated influenza vaccine.

The chain combines TRBV4-2 with TRBJ2-3, with D uncertain. CDR3 length equals 15 residues. The V gene lost 2 bases and the J gene lost 6 bases, with 15 bases spanning the gap. CDR1 is LGHNA and CDR2 is YNFKEQ in the germline V gene. CDR3 loop: CASSQLDGGVDTQYF. The CDR3 DNA is TGTGCCAGCAGCCAATTGGACGGTGGTGTGGATACGCAGTATTTT.

This clonotype was recorded many times. V usage is TRBV29-1 and J usage is TRBJ2-1; D gene unclear. Germline CDR1 SQVTM, CDR2 ANQGSEA. V was clipped by 4 bases and J by 8 bases, with 15 bases between them. The CDR3 covers 13 residues. CDR3 sequence reads: CSVAPRSLYEQFF. In nucleotides, the CDR3 is TGCAGCGTTGCTCCCCGCTCCCTCTATGAGCAGTTCTTC.

This clonotype was found a few times. V is TRBV6-2 or TRBV6-3 and J is TRBJ2-7, with D possibly TRBD1 on 6 matching bases. V was trimmed by 7 bases and J by 3 bases, leaving 16 bases between them. This CDR3 has 14 residues. In germline, CDR1 is MNHEY, CDR2 SVGEGT. The CDR3: CASIRSTGLYEQYF. CDR3 DNA sequence: TGTGCCAGCATTCGCTCGACAGGACTCTACGAGCAGTACTTC.

The chain couples TRBV5-1 to TRBJ1-5; no firm D call. CDR1 is SGHRS, CDR2 YFSETQ, per germline. This CDR3 is built from 15 residues. V lost 0 bases and J lost 1, with 8 bases in between. CDR3 coding DNA: TGCGCCAGCAGCTTGGAAGGCGTCAGCAATCAGCCCCAGCATTTT. This translates into CASSLEGVSNQPQHF. Based on the CDR3 plus reference TRBV5-1 and TRBJ1-5, the full variable domain is KAGVTQTPRYLIKTRGQQVTLSCSPISGHRSVSWYQQTPGQGLQFLFEYFSETQRNKGNFPGRFSGRQFSNSRSEMNVSTLELGDSALYLCASSLEGVSNQPQHFGDGTRLSIL.

This clonotype occurred many times. V usage is TRBV20-1 and J usage is TRBJ2-7, with D perhaps matching TRBD1 or TRBD2 (5 bases each). The germline CDR1 and CDR2 sequences are DFQATT and SNEGSKA (reference sequence). V shed 6 bases and J shed 6 bases, with 15 bases lying between them. The CDR3 runs to 12 residues. CDR3 sequence reads: CSARPGAGEQYF. The CDR3 region has the DNA TGCAGTGCCAGACCCGGGGCCGGCGAGCAGTACTTC.

This clonotype was seen more than once but under ten times. The chain combines TRBV4-3 with TRBJ1-1; 7 nucleotides agree with TRBD1. This CDR3 comprises 15 residues. Trimming at V came to 1 base and at J to 1 base, leaving 3 bases not matched to a gene. The germline CDR1 and CDR2 sequences are LGHNA and YSLEER. The CDR3 is CASSQVTGANTEAFF. The DNA of the CDR3 is TGCGCCAGCAGCCAAGTCACAGGGGCGAACACTGAAGCTTTCTTT.

This clonotype appeared a single time. The junction does not match germline at one end; this may be a read error. This rearrangement joins TRBV20-1 to TRBJ1-1; 9 positions agree with TRBD1. The CDR3 consists of 14 residues. Per the germline V gene, CDR1 is DFQATT and CDR2 is SNEGSKA (reference sequence). The CDR3 bases are TGCAGTGCTCCGAGGGGGACAGGGTTCACTGAAGCTCTCTTT. The encoded protein is CSAPRGTGFTEALF.

The chain recombines TRBV5-1 with TRBJ2-3; 9 bases are shared with TRBD1. Germline V gene data show CDR1 as SGHRS and CDR2 as YFSETQ. This CDR3 is built from 16 residues. After removal of 2 bases from V and 4 bases from J, the junction contained 8 bases not matched to a gene. For the CDR3, the DNA is TGCGCCAGCAGCTTAGGGACAGGGCCCGTTGCAGATACGCAGTATTTT. Its protein product is CASSLGTGPVADTQYF.

This clonotype was counted a few times. The V gene is TRBV20-1, the J gene TRBJ1-5, with 7 bases identical to TRBD1. Germline values: CDR1 DFQATT, CDR2 SNEGSKA (reference sequence). The CDR3 consists of 13 residues. Trimming removed 4 bases from V and 4 bases from J; junction bases left unmatched: 4. The CDR3 here is CSAKGGENQPQHF. CDR3 nucleotides: TGCAGTGCTAAAGGGGGCGAGAATCAGCCCCAGCATTTT.

This clonotype has more than one count but fewer than ten. The chain has TRBV7-9 and TRBJ2-7; D unresolved. Deletions cut 8 bases from V and 2 bases from J, with 13 bases between. Per the germline V gene, CDR1 is SEHNR and CDR2 is FQNEAQ (reference sequence). This CDR3 spans 13 amino acids. CDR3: CASGWTGPYEQYF. Here the CDR3 DNA reads TGTGCCAGCGGATGGACGGGTCCCTACGAGCAGTACTTC.

Remarks on this clonotype: One end of the junction is discordant with germline, which a read error may explain. J is TRBJ2-5 and V is TRBV12-3 or TRBV12-4, with D possibly matching TRBD2 (5 bases). The CDR3 is 14 residues long. CDR3 nucleotide sequence: TGTGCCAGCAGTTTAAGCCCCGGGGAAGAGACCCAGTGCTTC. Protein product: CASSLSPGEETQCF.

This chain links TRBV5-5 with TRBJ2-1; no clear D. The CDR3 covers 13 residues. CDR1 and CDR2 (germline): SGHKS, YYEKEE (reference sequence). The V end lost 4 bases, the J end lost 9 bases, and 14 bases lay between the germline ends. CDR3 nucleotides: TGTGCCAGCAGCCCCCCTTGGCGAACTGAGCAGTTCTTC. Amino acids: CASSPPWRTEQFF.

The sample holds a few counts of this clonotype. This chain uses TRBV3-1 with TRBJ2-7; D not resolved. Trimming shortened V by 6 bases and J by 0 bases, and 12 bases separated the two germline ends. This CDR3 contains 14 residues. CDR1 and CDR2 (germline): LGHDT, YNNKEL (reference sequence). The CDR3 is CASSTDTYSYEQYF. The DNA for the CDR3 is TGTGCCAGCAGTACAGACACCTACTCCTACGAGCAGTACTTC.

This clonotype showed up many times. The chain links TRBV24-1 to TRBJ2-1; a weak D match, TRBD2 (5 bases). Trimming pared 4 bases from V and 6 bases from J, leaving 12 bases between. CDR1 and CDR2 from the germline V gene are KGHDR and SFDVKD. The CDR3 spans 14 residues. The CDR3 nucleotides read TGTGCCACCAGTGAGGAGGTCGCCCCCAATGAGCAGTTCTTC. Translation gives CATSEEVAPNEQFF.

There are many counts of this clonotype. The chain has TRBV29-1 and TRBJ2-2; D is ambiguous. The V gene lost 7 bases and the J gene lost 1 base, with 7 bases spanning the gap. This CDR3 region has 12 residues. Germline V gene data show CDR1 as SQVTM and CDR2 as ANQGSEA. The CDR3 spells CSANKNTGELFF. CDR3 in DNA: TGCAGCGCTAATAAGAACACCGGGGAGCTGTTTTTT.

There are a few counts of this clonotype. This sequence joins TRBV28 and TRBJ2-6; 7 positions match TRBD1. Germline V gives CDR1 MDHEN, CDR2 SYDVKM. After removal of 6 bases from V and 5 bases from J, the junction contained 4 bases not matched to a gene. The CDR3 runs 14 residues. CDR3 DNA: TGTGCCAGCAGGGTAGGGGGCTGGGCCAACGTCCTGACTTTC. Amino acid sequence: CASRVGGWANVLTF.

This clonotype has more than one count but fewer than ten. The genes are TRBV7-9 and TRBJ2-2, with 7 bases fitting TRBD2. This CDR3 region has 13 residues. Per the germline V gene, CDR1 is SEHNR and CDR2 is FQNEAQ (reference sequence). With V trimmed by 7 bases and J by 6 bases, 5 bases remained unmatched. The CDR3 nucleotides are TGTGCCAGCACCGGCCGGGGGGCCGGGGAGCTGTTTTTT. This sequence encodes CASTGRGAGELFF.

This clonotype was detected a few times. The V and J genes are TRBV20-1 and TRBJ2-2, with D uncertain. Germline CDR1 and CDR2: DFQATT and SNEGSKA (reference sequence). V was shortened by 0 bases and J by 2 bases, with 10 bases between the two germline ends. This CDR3 is 15 amino acids long. In DNA, the CDR3 is TGCAGTGCTAGAGAGGTCAGGATAAACACCGGGGAGCTGTTTTTT. Amino acid sequence: CSAREVRINTGELFF.

This clonotype was seen at least ten times. The CDR3 DNA reads TGCAGTGCTAGAGGGGTACCAGATACGCAGTATTTT. Amino acids: CSARGVPDTQYF. The J gene is TRBJ2-3, the V gene TRBV20-1; D is ambiguous. This CDR3 has 12 residues. With 1 base removed from V and 4 bases from J, the gap between germline ends came to 6 bases. Germline assignment: CDR1 DFQATT and CDR2 SNEGSKA (reference sequence).

This clonotype turned up a few times. The J gene is TRBJ2-7, the V gene TRBV10-3; D possibly corresponds to TRBD1 (5 bases). Trimming took 2 bases from V and 2 from J, leaving 10 bases between them. The CDR3 consists of 14 residues. Germline V gene sequence: CDR1 ENHRY, CDR2 SYGVKD. CDR3 bases: TGTGCCATCAGTGAGACAGGTGGAACCTACGAGCAGTACTTC. Protein product: CAISETGGTYEQYF.